This TCR beta chain was recovered during a study of T cells in Graves' hyperthyroidism and ophthalmopathy. Whole-study results and caveats: Among thyroid clonotypes expanded above 0.001, most also appeared in blood. Classification by a 13 V-J model distinguished ophthalmopathy from stable hyperthyroidism. Median prediction lead before ophthalmopathy onset was 6.5 months with the model.

Amplification yielded TCR beta CDR3 regions, with RNA transcripts as the source. HTBI primers were employed in a first-round RT-PCR of the TCR CDR3. From the multiplex PCR reads, TCRdb called clonotypes with MiXCR, one entry per CDR3 protein. The table shows more than 550,000 distinct CDR3 sequences, with 40% to 55% occurring only once. CDR3 length: 15 residues. Unmatched junction bases numbered 9, after V lost 4 bases and J lost 3 bases. The germline CDR1 and CDR2 sequences are SGHRS and YFSETQ. This clonotype was counted at least ten times. What it binds is not known. The chain combines TRBV5-1 with TRBJ1-2, with 7 positions matching TRBD1. Material: peripheral blood or thyroid tissue (not recorded which). This TCR derives from an adult man with Graves' disease, either hyperthyroidism or ophthalmopathy (not recorded which). The CDR3 protein is CASSPGQAGDYGYTF. In nucleotides, the CDR3 is TGCGCCAGCAGCCCAGGACAGGCCGGCGACTATGGCTACACCTTC.